The present T cell receptor beta chain was sequenced within a study of shared clonotypes between healthy human individuals. A deep-level run was used for the assay. It was around 220 ng DNA, about 30,000 T cell genomes, that sorted-subset replicate PCRs used. Generated by immunoSEQ multiplex PCR, the TCRdb table keeps only in-frame clones and is missing some. Altogether around 690,000 clones are present, roughly 87% being singletons, with the ten largest covering roughly 36%. The germline gives CDR1 MDHEN, CDR2 SYDVKM. V lost 4 bases and J 3 bases, leaving 13 bases between the germline ends. The CDR3 totals 15 residues. The donors were adults (healthy and HIV-negative) with no recent acute infections or vaccinations. CD8 memory merged CD45RO+ cells and CCR7-negative CD45RA+ TemRA cells into one population.

This clonotype was sampled from a man in his late teens or twenties in good health. Some clones in this sample may be carry-over from other donors' samples. The source material was memory CD8+ T cells from PBMCs. Subset reported: CD45RO+ cells pooled with CCR7-negative TemRA cells. This chain links TRBV28 with TRBJ2-1; the D gene is possibly TRBD2 (6 bases). The CDR3 here is CASSSSERVYNEQFF. CDR3 DNA sequence: TGTGCCAGCAGTTCCTCAGAGCGGGTCTACAATGAGCAGTTCTTC.